This is a list of T cell receptor beta chains from one sample in a study of neurological immune-mediated disorders. TCRdb processed the 5' RACE reads anew with MiXCR; each CDR3 protein has one entry. Of approximately 46,000 distinct CDR3 sequences listed, approximately 10% were seen once; the top ten hold 5.3%. Sequencing was done on a sample of PBMCs. These receptors were obtained from a man between 65 and 85 years old with HTLV-1-associated myelopathy (HAM/TSP). The CDR3 runs from the conserved cysteine through the conserved F or W. D genes are given only for firm matches. Only part of the rows carry a size: once, few, many, or a class if the clone is expanded.

d_call,v_call,j_call,clone_size,cdr3_nt,cdr3_aa
TRBD2,TRBV4-2,TRBJ2-3,many,TGTGCCAGCAGCCAAGTGCGGGAGGGCACAGATACGCAGTATTTT,CASSQVREGTDTQYF
TRBD1,TRBV5-1,TRBJ2-1,many,TGCGCCAGCAGCCTCTGGACAGGGGCAAACAATGAGCAGTTCTTC,CASSLWTGANNEQFF
.,TRBV5-6,TRBJ2-6,many,TGTGCCAGCAGCTTGGCTGGGGTCAGCGTCCTGACTTTC,CASSLAGVSVLTF
TRBD2,TRBV20-1,TRBJ2-1,many,TGCAGTGCTAGGGGACTAGACGAATACAATGAGCAGTTCTTC,CSARGLDEYNEQFF
TRBD1,TRBV5-4,TRBJ2-3,few,TGTGCCAGCAGCCCTTCCCATGGGGGACAGGGGCGAGTAGATACGCAGTATTTT,CASSPSHGGQGRVDTQYF
.,TRBV7-9,TRBJ1-1,many,TGTGCCAGCAGCGAGACGGGGAACACTGAAGCTTTCTTT,CASSETGNTEAFF
TRBD1,TRBV28,TRBJ1-2,many,TGTGCCAGCTCCCTCAGGGGGCGAGAGGGCTACACCTTC,CASSLRGREGYTF
.,TRBV20-1,TRBJ2-7,many,TGCAGTGCTAGAATGCGGGATGAAAATTTGTACGAGCAGTACTTC,CSARMRDENLYEQYF
.,TRBV5-5,TRBJ2-5,many,TGTGCCAGCAGCTTGGTGTGGGGGCCCATGGAGACCCAGTACTTC,CASSLVWGPMETQYF
.,TRBV12-3/TRBV12-4,TRBJ2-3,many,TGTGCCAGCAGTTTGTCCAGTAGCACAGATACGCAGTATTTT,CASSLSSSTDTQYF
TRBD1,TRBV4-3,TRBJ2-4,.,TGCGCCAGCAGCCAAACAGGGGGCGGTATTCAGTACTTC,CASSQTGGGIQYF
.,TRBV7-9,TRBJ2-5,.,TGTGCCAGCAGCCAAGCACTGGTTGCAGAGACCCAGTACTTC,CASSQALVAETQYF
TRBD2,TRBV14,TRBJ2-1,many,TGTGCCAGCAGCCAAGATCGGACTAGCGGGAGAGTCGGTGAGCAGTTCTTC,CASSQDRTSGRVGEQFF
TRBD2,TRBV20-1,TRBJ2-1,many,TGCAGTGTTATTCGGACTAGCGGCAACAATGAGCAGTTCTTC,CSVIRTSGNNEQFF
TRBD2,TRBV20-1,TRBJ2-7,once,TGCAGTGCCCGTCCGACTAGCGGCCCCTACGAGCAGTACTTC,CSARPTSGPYEQYF
TRBD1,TRBV7-6,TRBJ1-2,many,TGTGCCAGCAGCTTAGTGCAGGGGGCCTATGGCTACACCTTC,CASSLVQGAYGYTF
TRBD1,TRBV5-1,TRBJ2-7,many,TGCGCCAGCAGCACCCACGGACAGGGGGCCTACGAGCAGTACTTC,CASSTHGQGAYEQYF
TRBD1,TRBV5-1,TRBJ2-3,many,TGCGCCAGCAGCGCCGGACAGGGGACTAGCACAGATACGCAGTATTTT,CASSAGQGTSTDTQYF
.,TRBV12-3/TRBV12-4,TRBJ2-2,many,TGTGCCAGCAGTAGGGGGTATGCCGGGGAGCTGTTTTTT,CASSRGYAGELFF
TRBD2,TRBV7-6,TRBJ2-1,many,TGTGCCAGCAGCTTAGGAACTAGCGTCTTGTCCAATGAGCAGTTCTTC,CASSLGTSVLSNEQFF
.,TRBV20-1,TRBJ2-5,.,TGCAGTGCTGGTTTGTCGGGGGAGACCCAGTACTTC,CSAGLSGETQYF
.,TRBV20-1,TRBJ1-2,many,TGCAGTGCCACCCCGGACATGTCTAACTATGGCTACACCTTC,CSATPDMSNYGYTF
TRBD1,TRBV27,TRBJ2-1,few,TGTGCCAGCAGCCGGGGGACAGGCCTCCTCTCCTACAATGAGCAGTTCTTC,CASSRGTGLLSYNEQFF
.,TRBV5-6,TRBJ2-6,many,TGTGCCAGCAGCTTGATCTCCCCCGCAGGGGCCAACGTCCTGACTTTC,CASSLISPAGANVLTF
TRBD2,TRBV7-2,TRBJ2-7,many,TGTGCCAGCGGCCGGGCCCCCATGACTAGCGTACGGGGCTACGAGCAGTACTTC,CASGRAPMTSVRGYEQYF
.,TRBV20-1,TRBJ1-3,many,TGCAGTGCTAGAGATCCCCGACAGCGCGGAAACACCATATATTTT,CSARDPRQRGNTIYF
.,TRBV7-9,TRBJ2-7,many,TGTGCCAGCAGCTTAGCGGCGGCTACCTACGAGCAGTACTTC,CASSLAAATYEQYF
.,TRBV7-9,TRBJ1-6,many,TGTGCCAGCAGGGACGGAGGAGACTATAATTCACCCCTCCACTTT,CASRDGGDYNSPLHF
TRBD1,TRBV4-1,TRBJ2-2,many,TGCGCCAGCAGTCAGACAGGGTCGGGCACCGGGGAGCTGTTTTTT,CASSQTGSGTGELFF
.,TRBV29-1,TRBJ2-7,many,TGCAGCGTTGGGGACCGTGGTTCCCACGAGCAGTACTTC,CSVGDRGSHEQYF
.,TRBV7-9,TRBJ2-1,medium-sized,TGTGCCAGCAGCGTGGACGGAAGAGAGCAGTTCTTC,CASSVDGREQFF
.,TRBV20-1,TRBJ2-2,many,TGCAGTGCCCAGAGGTGGCAGGGGGGATCCGGGGAGCTGTTTTTT,CSAQRWQGGSGELFF
.,TRBV28,TRBJ1-2,many,TGTGCCAGCATTGCAGGCGGGCATGGCTACACCTTC,CASIAGGHGYTF
.,TRBV18,TRBJ1-2,many,TGTGCCAGCTCACCCCGGGACAACTATGGCTACACCTTC,CASSPRDNYGYTF
.,TRBV20-1,TRBJ1-2,.,TGCAGTGCTAGTGGGTTTTCTAACTATTGCTACACCTTC,CSASGFSNYCYTF
TRBD1,TRBV7-9,TRBJ1-2,many,TGTGCCAGCAGCTTAACCGGGACAGGGGCCGGATTTGGCTACACCTTC,CASSLTGTGAGFGYTF
TRBD1,TRBV9,TRBJ2-7,many,TGTGCCAGCAGCGTAGGGGACAGAGCAACCTACGAGCAGTACTTC,CASSVGDRATYEQYF
.,TRBV20-1,TRBJ2-6,many,TGCAGTGCCAAACCGTCTGGGGCCAACGTCCTGACTTTC,CSAKPSGANVLTF
TRBD1,TRBV19,TRBJ1-2,many,TGTGCCAGTAGGTTCGGGGGAAACAGGGGAGACTATGGCTACACCTTC,CASRFGGNRGDYGYTF
.,TRBV9,TRBJ2-6,many,TGTGCCAGCAGCCCACGCGGAGTCTGGGCCAACGTCCTGACTTTC,CASSPRGVWANVLTF
TRBD1,TRBV25-1,TRBJ2-3,many,TGTGCCGGACAGGGTCGGGGCACAGATACGCAGTATTTT,CAGQGRGTDTQYF
TRBD1,TRBV7-2,TRBJ2-1,.,TGTGCCAGCAGCAGGTCGGCCGGACAGGGCCCTTACAATGAGCAGTTCTTC,CASSRSAGQGPYNEQFF
.,TRBV12-3/TRBV12-4,TRBJ2-2,.,TGTGCCAGCAGTTACTCAACCGGGGAGCTGTTTTTT,CASSYSTGELFF